This T cell receptor beta chain emerged from a study of Ad26.COV2.S vaccination and SARS-CoV-2 variants (dated by TCRdb to about 2021). Regarding the research as a whole: TCRbeta repertoire sequencing was used to assess the specificity and breadth of SARS-CoV-2-reactive T cell receptors after Ad26.COV2.S vaccination. A total of some 30 samples were included in the TCR-sequenced set, comprising around 19 Ad26.COV2.S vaccine recipients, 5 placebo recipients and 8 SARS-CoV-2 convalescent individuals.

As regards this clone: Its antigen target is currently unknown. Base-call qualities are not available, and no considerably larger clone is one nucleotide away.

In light of the paper, this sample's time point label describes: individuals recovered from natural SARS-CoV-2 infection. TCRbeta CDR3 regions were sequenced with the immunoSEQ Assay. After extraction, genomic DNA underwent amplification by bias-controlled multiplex PCR, followed by high-throughput sequencing. In the authors' own workflow: Collapsing and filtering of sequences were performed to quantify the absolute abundance of each unique TCRbeta CDR3 region. T cell fraction was estimated by normalizing TCRbeta template counts to usable DNA, which was measured by amplifying reference genes present in all nucleated cells. Repertoire TCRs were annotated as SARS-CoV-2-specific when V gene, CDR3 amino acid sequence and J gene were exactly matched to a known reactive TCR set. The reference SARS-CoV-2 TCR set came from MIRA and was filtered for enrichment in COVID-19-positive ImmuneCODE repertoires, removing public or cross-reactive TCRs. Using the MIRA antigens, annotated TCRs were further analysed by specific ORF or by position within an ORF. Depth was the summed frequency of annotated unique rearrangements, while breadth was defined as annotated unique rearrangements over total unique productive rearrangements. Two-sided Wilcoxon rank-sum tests were used to compare TCR breadth between groups. TCRdb retrieved this table from immuneACCESS and kept in-frame rearrangements only. Not all clones are present; in checked studies, unresolved V genes account for under half, and no reason is known for the remainder. That table is the source of V, J and clone size, and D and trimming were worked out from the DNA. The sample table contains some 190,000 clones; only one count was recorded for roughly 87% of them. Of the sample, roughly 6% is held by the ten largest clones.

V trim: 0 bases; J trim: 2 bases; unmatched bases: 5. The cysteine opens and the phenylalanine closes a CDR3 of 16 amino acids. Only CDR3 DNA is held: 48 bases, read in frame from base 1. From the germline V gene (reference sequence), CDR1 is PRHDT and CDR2 is FYEKMQ. Paper-wide results and their limitations: The authors noted that total T cell responses may have been underestimated by the TCR breadth and depth analyses. After vaccination, spike-specific CD8+ and CD4+ T cell responses were reported to show substantial breadth. Vaccine and placebo recipients had comparable non-spike TCR breadth, which fits with the vaccine containing only spike. Compared with placebo recipients, Ad26.COV2.S recipients showed higher spike-specific TCR breadth (P = 0.0014).

This clonotype originated in a human donor who had recovered from COVID-19. The chain links TRBV13 with TRBJ2-3; 7 central nucleotides agree with TRBD2. Sequenced here: peripheral blood, sampled after recovery from COVID-19. The nucleotide sequence is given as TGTGCCAGCAGCTTAGGGTCTAGCGGCAACACAGATACGCAGTATTTT. It specifies CASSLGSSGNTDTQYF.